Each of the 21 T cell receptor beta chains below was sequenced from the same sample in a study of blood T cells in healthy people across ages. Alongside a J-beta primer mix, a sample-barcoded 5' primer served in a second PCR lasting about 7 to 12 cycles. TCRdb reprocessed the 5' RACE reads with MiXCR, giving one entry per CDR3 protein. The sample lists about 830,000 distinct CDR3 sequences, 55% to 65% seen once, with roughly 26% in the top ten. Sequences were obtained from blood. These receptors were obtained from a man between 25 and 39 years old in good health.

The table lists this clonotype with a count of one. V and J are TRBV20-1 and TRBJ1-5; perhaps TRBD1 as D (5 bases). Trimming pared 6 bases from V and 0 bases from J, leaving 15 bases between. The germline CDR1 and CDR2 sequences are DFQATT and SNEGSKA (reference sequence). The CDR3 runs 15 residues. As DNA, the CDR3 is TGCAGTGCCCTAAAGGGACGCACTAGCAATCAGCCCCAGCATTTT. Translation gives CSALKGRTSNQPQHF.

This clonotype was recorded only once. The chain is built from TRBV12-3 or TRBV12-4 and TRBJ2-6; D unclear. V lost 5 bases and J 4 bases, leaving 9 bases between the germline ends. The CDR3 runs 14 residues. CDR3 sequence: CASSTQPGANVLTF. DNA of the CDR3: TGTGCCAGCAGTACCCAACCGGGGGCCAACGTCCTGACTTTC.

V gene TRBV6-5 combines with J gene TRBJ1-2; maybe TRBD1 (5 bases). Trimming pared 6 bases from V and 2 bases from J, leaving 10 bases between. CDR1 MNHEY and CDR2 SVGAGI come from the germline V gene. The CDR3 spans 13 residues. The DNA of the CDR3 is TGTGCCAGCAGACAGGAAATCAACTATGGCTACACCTTC. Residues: CASRQEINYGYTF.

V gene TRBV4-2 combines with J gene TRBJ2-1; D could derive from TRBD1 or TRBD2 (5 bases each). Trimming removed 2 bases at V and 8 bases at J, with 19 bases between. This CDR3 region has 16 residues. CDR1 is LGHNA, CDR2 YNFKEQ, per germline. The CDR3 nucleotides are TGTGCCAGCAGCCAACTTGCAGGGAGAGGTATGGATGAGCAGTTCTTC. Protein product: CASSQLAGRGMDEQFF.

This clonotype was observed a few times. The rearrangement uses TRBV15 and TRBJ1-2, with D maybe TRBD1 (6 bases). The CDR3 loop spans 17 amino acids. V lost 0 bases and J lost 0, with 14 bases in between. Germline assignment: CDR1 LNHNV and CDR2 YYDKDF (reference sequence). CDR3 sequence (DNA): TGTGCCACCAGCAGAGATCAAGGGACAAGCGCTAACTATGGCTACACCTTC. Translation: CATSRDQGTSANYGYTF.

CDR3: CASSDGGVGRNQPQHF. The CDR3 bases are TGTGCCAGCAGTGACGGAGGGGTGGGGCGCAATCAGCCCCAGCATTTT. J is TRBJ1-5 and V is TRBV6-1; D might be TRBD1 (5 bases). Trimming removed 3 bases from V and 2 bases from J, with 14 bases in between. The CDR3 runs 16 residues. Germline V gene data show CDR1 as MNHNS and CDR2 as SASEGT.

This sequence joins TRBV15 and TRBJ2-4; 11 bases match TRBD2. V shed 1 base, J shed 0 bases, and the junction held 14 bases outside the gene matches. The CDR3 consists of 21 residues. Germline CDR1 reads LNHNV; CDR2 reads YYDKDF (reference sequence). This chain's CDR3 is CATSRGLLLAGAILAKNIQYF. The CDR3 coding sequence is TGTGCCACCAGCAGAGGCCTCTTACTAGCGGGGGCGATTCTAGCCAAAAACATTCAGTACTTC.

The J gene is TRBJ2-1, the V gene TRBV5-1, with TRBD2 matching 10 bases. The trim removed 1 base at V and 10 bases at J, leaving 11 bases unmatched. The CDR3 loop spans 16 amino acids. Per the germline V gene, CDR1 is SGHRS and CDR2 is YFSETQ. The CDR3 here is CASSLLEASGGEEQFF. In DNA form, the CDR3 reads TGCGCCAGCAGCTTGTTAGAAGCTAGCGGGGGAGAAGAGCAGTTCTTC.

CDR3 bases: TGTGCCAGCAGTTACTCCGACACTCACCACGAGCAGTACTTC. Its protein is CASSYSDTHHEQYF. The chain uses TRBV6-2 or TRBV6-3 and TRBJ2-5, with unresolved D. The DNA end lines up better with TRBJ2-7; the J call may be wrong. This CDR3 is built from 14 residues. Germline CDR1 MNHEY, CDR2 SVGEGT.

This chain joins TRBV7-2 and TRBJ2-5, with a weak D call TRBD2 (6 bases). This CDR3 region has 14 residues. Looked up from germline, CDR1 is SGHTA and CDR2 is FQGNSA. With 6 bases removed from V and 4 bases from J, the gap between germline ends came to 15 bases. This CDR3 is CASRASRGSETQYF. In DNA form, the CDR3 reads TGTGCCAGCAGAGCTAGCCGGGGGTCAGAGACCCAGTACTTC.

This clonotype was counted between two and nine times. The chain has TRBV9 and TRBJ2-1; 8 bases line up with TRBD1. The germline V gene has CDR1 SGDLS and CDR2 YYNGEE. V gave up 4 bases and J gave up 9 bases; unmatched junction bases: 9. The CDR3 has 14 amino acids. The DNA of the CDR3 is TGTGCCAGCAGCTCCGGACAGGGAGAGAGTGAGCAGTTCTTC. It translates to CASSSGQGESEQFF.

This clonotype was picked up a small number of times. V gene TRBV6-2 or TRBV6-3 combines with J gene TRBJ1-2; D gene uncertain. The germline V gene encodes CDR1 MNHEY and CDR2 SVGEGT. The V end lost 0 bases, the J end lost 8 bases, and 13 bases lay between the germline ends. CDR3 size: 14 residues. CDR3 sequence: CASSYSPQAGGYTF. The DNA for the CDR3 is TGTGCCAGCAGTTACTCGCCGCAGGCGGGAGGCTACACCTTC.

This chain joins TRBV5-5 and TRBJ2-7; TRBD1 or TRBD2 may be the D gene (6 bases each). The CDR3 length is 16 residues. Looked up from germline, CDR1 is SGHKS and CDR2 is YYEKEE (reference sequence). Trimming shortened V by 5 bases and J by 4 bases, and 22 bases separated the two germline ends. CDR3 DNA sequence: TGTGCCAGCAGTTTTTTGTCGGGGGCCAAGGTTTACGAGCAGTACTTC. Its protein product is CASSFLSGAKVYEQYF.

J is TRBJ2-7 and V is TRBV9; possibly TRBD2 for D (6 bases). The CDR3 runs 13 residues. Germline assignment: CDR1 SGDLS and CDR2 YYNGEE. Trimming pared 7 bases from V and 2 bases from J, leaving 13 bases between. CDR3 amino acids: CASGGDGTYEQYF. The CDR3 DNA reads TGTGCCAGCGGCGGGGACGGAACCTACGAGCAGTACTTC.

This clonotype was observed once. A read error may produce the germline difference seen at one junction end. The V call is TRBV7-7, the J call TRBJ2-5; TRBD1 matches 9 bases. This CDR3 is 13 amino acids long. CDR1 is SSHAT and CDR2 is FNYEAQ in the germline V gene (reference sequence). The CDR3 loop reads CAGRTGVDETQYF. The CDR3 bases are TGTGCCGGCAGGACAGGGGTGGATGAGACCCAGTACTTC. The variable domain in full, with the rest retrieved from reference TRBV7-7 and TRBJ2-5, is GAGVSQSPRYKVTKRGQDVTLRCDPISSHATLYWYQQALGQGPEFLTYFNYEAQPDKSGLPSDRFSAERPEGSISTLTIQRTEQRDSAMYRCAGRTGVDETQYFGPGTRLLVL.

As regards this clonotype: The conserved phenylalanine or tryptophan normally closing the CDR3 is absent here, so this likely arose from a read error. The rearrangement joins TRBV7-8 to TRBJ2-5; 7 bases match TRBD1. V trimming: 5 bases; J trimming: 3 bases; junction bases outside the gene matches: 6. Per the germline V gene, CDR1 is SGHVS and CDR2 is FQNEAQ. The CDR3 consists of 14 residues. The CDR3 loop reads CASSTGTVKETQYL. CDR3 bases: TGTGCCAGCAGCACAGGGACAGTTAAAGAGACCCAGTACCTC.

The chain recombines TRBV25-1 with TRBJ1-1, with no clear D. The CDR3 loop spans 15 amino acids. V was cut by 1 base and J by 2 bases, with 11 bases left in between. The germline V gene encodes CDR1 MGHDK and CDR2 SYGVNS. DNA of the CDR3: TGTGCCAGCAGTGAATTTAGACAAGCCAACACTGAAGCTTTCTTT. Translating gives CASSEFRQANTEAFF.

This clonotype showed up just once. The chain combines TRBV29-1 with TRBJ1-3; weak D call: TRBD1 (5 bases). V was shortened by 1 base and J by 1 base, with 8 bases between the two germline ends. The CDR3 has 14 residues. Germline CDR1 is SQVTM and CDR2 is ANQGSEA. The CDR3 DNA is TGCAGCGTTGAAGGCAGGGCGTCTGGAAACACCATATATTTT. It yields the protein CSVEGRASGNTIYF. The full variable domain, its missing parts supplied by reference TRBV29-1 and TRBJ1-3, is SAVISQKPSRDICQRGTSLTIQCQVDSQVTMMFWYRQQPGQSLTLIATANQGSEATYESGFVIDKFPISRPNLTFSTLTVSNMSPEDSSIYLCSVEGRASGNTIYFGEGSWLTVV.

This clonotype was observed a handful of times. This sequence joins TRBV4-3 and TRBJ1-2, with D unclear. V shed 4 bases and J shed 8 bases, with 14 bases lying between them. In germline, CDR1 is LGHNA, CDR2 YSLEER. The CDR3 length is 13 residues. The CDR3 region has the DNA TGCGCCAGCAGCCCTTCTGTTCTCGGGGGCTACACCTTC. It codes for CASSPSVLGGYTF.

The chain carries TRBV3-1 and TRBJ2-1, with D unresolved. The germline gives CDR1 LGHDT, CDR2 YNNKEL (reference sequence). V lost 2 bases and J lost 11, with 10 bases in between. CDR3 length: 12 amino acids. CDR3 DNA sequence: TGTGCCAGCAGCCAAATACAAGTCAAGCAGTTCTTC. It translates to CASSQIQVKQFF.

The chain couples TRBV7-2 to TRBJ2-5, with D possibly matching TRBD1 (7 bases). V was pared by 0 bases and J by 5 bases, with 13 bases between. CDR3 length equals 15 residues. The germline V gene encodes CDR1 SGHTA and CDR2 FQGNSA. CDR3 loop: CASSLAKAGGETQYF. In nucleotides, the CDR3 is TGTGCCAGCAGCTTAGCGAAGGCAGGGGGGGAGACCCAGTACTTC.